A selection of T cell receptor beta chains follows, all from one sample in a study of blood T cells in healthy people across ages. TCRdb reanalysed the 5' RACE reads using MiXCR and keeps one entry per CDR3 protein. The data hold about 1.5 million distinct CDR3 sequences, with roughly 40% observed a single time. Sequenced material: blood. Receptors originate from a woman aged 18-29 years in good health. Each CDR3 is given with its conserved first and last residue. D genes are given only for firm matches. For some rows the clone size is stated as once, few or many, or as a class when expanded; others skip it.

>NA|TRBJ2-5|NA|TRBV5-1|19
CASSLEERGRLAVQETQYF
TGCGCCAGCAGCTTGGAGGAGAGGGGGCGGCTAGCGGTACAAGAGACCCAGTACTTC
>few|TRBJ2-3|TRBD2|TRBV10-3|13
CAIGIAGADTQYF
TGTGCCATCGGCATAGCGGGGGCGGATACGCAGTATTTT
>NA|TRBJ2-3|NA|TRBV24-1|15
CATSDSSDWPETQYF
TGTGCCACCAGTGACTCATCAGACTGGCCAGAGACGCAGTATTTT
>NA|TRBJ2-3|TRBD2|TRBV13|21
CASSLESSGASGGADGDTQYF
TGTGCCAGCAGCTTAGAGAGTTCTGGGGCTAGCGGGGGGGCCGATGGAGATACGCAGTATTTT
>few|TRBJ2-1|NA|TRBV7-2|13
CASSLIGANEQFF
TGTGCCAGCAGCTTAATCGGGGCCAATGAGCAGTTCTTC
>NA|TRBJ2-7|NA|TRBV7-9|13
CASSSDGRYEQYF
TGTGCCAGCAGCTCCGACGGTCGCTACGAGCAGTACTTC
>NA|TRBJ2-7|NA|TRBV10-3|12
CAISEGIDEQYF
TGTGCCATCAGTGAGGGGATTGACGAGCAGTACTTC
>NA|TRBJ2-1|NA|TRBV6-5|15
CASSITASSYNEQFF
TGTGCCAGCAGTATAACGGCGAGCTCCTACAATGAGCAGTTCTTC
>few|TRBJ2-7|TRBD2|TRBV7-2|12
CASSQTSEKQYF
TGTGCCAGCAGCCAAACTAGCGAAAAGCAGTACTTC
>NA|TRBJ1-4|TRBD1|TRBV14|16
CASSQLTGATNEKLFF
TGTGCCAGCAGCCAACTTACAGGGGCAACTAATGAAAAACTGTTTTTT
>many|TRBJ2-7|TRBD1|TRBV29-1|14
CSATGTGVTYEQYF
TGCAGCGCCACCGGGACAGGGGTCACCTACGAGCAGTACTTC
>few|TRBJ2-5|NA|TRBV7-2|14
CASSLMGGQETQYF
TGTGCCAGCAGCTTAATGGGTGGACAAGAGACCCAGTACTTC
>once|TRBJ2-7|NA|TRBV28|14
CASRVVVGFYEQYF
TGTGCCAGCAGAGTGGTGGTGGGCTTCTACGAGCAGTACTTC
>NA|TRBJ1-3|NA|TRBV12-3/TRBV12-4|16
CASSLVMAYSGNTIYF
TGTGCCAGCAGTTTAGTTATGGCGTACTCTGGAAACACCATATATTTT
>NA|TRBJ2-5|NA|TRBV29-1|11
CSGGERETQYF
TGCAGCGGAGGGGAAAGAGAGACCCAGTACTTC
>NA|TRBJ2-3|TRBD1|TRBV29-1|15
CSVEDGTEVTDTQYF
TGCAGCGTTGAAGATGGGACAGAAGTCACAGATACGCAGTATTTT
>NA|TRBJ2-7|NA|TRBV5-5|17
CASSSPGRGSGAYEQYF
TGTGCCAGCAGCTCCCCTGGGCGAGGCTCTGGGGCCTACGAGCAGTACTTC
>NA|TRBJ2-3|NA|TRBV5-1|13
CASSPWDADTQYF
TGCGCCAGCAGCCCTTGGGACGCAGATACGCAGTATTTT
>NA|TRBJ2-7|NA|TRBV5-1|11
CASTNGYEQYF
TGCGCCAGCACCAATGGATACGAGCAGTACTTC
>few|TRBJ1-1|TRBD1|TRBV5-1|14
CASSQSTGTTEAFF
TGCGCCAGCAGCCAATCGACAGGGACCACTGAAGCTTTCTTT
>once|TRBJ2-5|TRBD1|TRBV3-1|13
CASSQEGGWEQYF
TGTGCCAGCAGCCAAGAAGGGGGCTGGGAGCAGTACTTC
>NA|TRBJ2-2|NA|TRBV25-1|18
CASSASPHRAMGTGELFF
TGTGCCAGCAGTGCATCCCCGCACAGGGCGATGGGCACCGGGGAGCTGTTTTTT
>NA|TRBJ2-7|NA|TRBV20-1|16
CSARGPGTDVSYEQYF
TGCAGTGCTAGAGGCCCGGGGACGGACGTCTCCTACGAGCAGTACTTC
>NA|TRBJ2-2|NA|TRBV5-1|14
CASARGAGSGELFF
TGCGCCAGCGCCCGTGGCGCTGGATCCGGGGAGCTGTTTTTT
>many|TRBJ1-2|TRBD1|TRBV29-1|14
CSVEALGTDDGYTF
TGCAGCGTTGAAGCTTTAGGGACAGATGATGGCTACACCTTC
>few|TRBJ1-1|TRBD1|TRBV12-3/TRBV12-4|13
CASRAQGAPEAFF
TGTGCCAGCAGGGCACAGGGGGCCCCTGAAGCTTTCTTT
>many|TRBJ2-7|TRBD2|TRBV4-1|15
CASSPGLAVSYEQYF
TGCGCCAGCAGCCCGGGACTAGCGGTCTCCTACGAGCAGTACTTC
>NA|TRBJ2-5|NA|TRBV4-1|15
CASSQPGLEGGEQYF
TGCGCCAGCAGCCAACCGGGACTGGAGGGAGGTGAGCAGTACTTC
>NA|TRBJ2-1|NA|TRBV5-1|16
CASSPPRGRFDNEQFF
TGCGCCAGCAGCCCCCCCCGGGGGCGATTTGACAATGAGCAGTTCTTC
>NA|TRBJ1-2|NA|TRBV5-1|15
CASNIGRGAPYGYTF
TGCGCCAGTAACATTGGGAGGGGGGCTCCCTATGGCTACACCTTC
>NA|TRBJ2-1|TRBD2|TRBV20-1|16
CSASRAIGRTHNEQFF
TGCAGTGCCAGCAGGGCTATCGGGAGGACCCACAATGAGCAGTTCTTC
>NA|TRBJ1-1|TRBD1|TRBV5-1|16
CASSLGQGAPNTEAFF
TGCGCCAGCAGCTTGGGACAGGGGGCACCGAACACTGAAGCTTTCTTT
>few|TRBJ2-7|TRBD1|TRBV4-1|16
CASSHGQGASSYEQYF
TGCGCCAGCAGCCATGGTCAGGGGGCATCCTCCTACGAGCAGTACTTC
>NA|TRBJ2-5|NA|TRBV20-1|13
CSAWAGTQETQYF
TGCAGTGCTTGGGCGGGGACCCAAGAGACCCAGTACTTC
>NA|TRBJ1-5|TRBD1|TRBV27|16
CASSLGTAYSNQPQHF
TGTGCCAGCAGTTTAGGGACAGCTTATAGCAATCAGCCCCAGCATTTT
>many|TRBJ2-1|TRBD2|TRBV5-1|15
CASSPAGTSYNEQFF
TGCGCCAGCAGCCCAGCGGGGACCTCCTACAATGAGCAGTTCTTC
>NA|TRBJ2-7|TRBD1|TRBV20-1|15
CSANLWDRGYYEQYF
TGCAGTGCAAACCTTTGGGACAGGGGTTACTACGAGCAGTACTTC
>NA|TRBJ2-3|NA|TRBV4-2|12
CASSQQDDTQYF
TGTGCCAGCAGCCAACAGGACGATACGCAGTATTTT
>few|TRBJ1-2|NA|TRBV27|15
CASSPGTSPTMRYTF
TGTGCCAGCAGTCCTGGGACTTCTCCAACTATGCGGTACACCTTC
>NA|TRBJ1-1|TRBD1|TRBV6-5|15
CASSPGTGFHTEAFF
TGTGCCAGCAGTCCTGGGACAGGGTTCCACACTGAAGCTTTCTTT
>NA|TRBJ2-3|NA|TRBV4-1|20
CASSQDQIGLGTLLADTQYF
TGCGCCAGCAGCCAAGATCAGATAGGTCTTGGGACTCTTCTCGCAGATACGCAGTATTTT
>NA|TRBJ1-2|NA|TRBV6-1|13
CATKTGQGRGYTF
TGTGCCACCAAGACAGGCCAAGGACGAGGCTACACCTTC
>NA|TRBJ2-1|NA|TRBV2|13
CASRDLPRDEQFF
TGTGCCAGCAGAGACCTTCCCAGAGATGAGCAGTTCTTC
>few|TRBJ1-2|NA|TRBV29-1|15
CSVQKAPGPGRGYTF
TGCAGCGTCCAAAAGGCTCCGGGCCCCGGTCGGGGCTACACCTTC
>NA|TRBJ2-3|TRBD2|TRBV20-1|15
CSASFSGGAEDTQYF
TGCAGTGCTAGTTTTAGCGGGGGGGCCGAAGATACGCAGTATTTT
>NA|TRBJ1-2|NA|TRBV2|12
CASRRDDYGYTF
TGTGCCAGTAGACGGGATGACTATGGCTACACCTTC
>NA|TRBJ2-7|NA|TRBV29-1|10
CSGVYNEQYF
TGCAGCGGGGTCTACAATGAGCAGTACTTC
>NA|TRBJ2-7|TRBD2|TRBV20-1|18
CSAQISGGTRSSYNEQYF
TGCAGTGCCCAAATCAGCGGGGGGACCAGGAGCTCCTACAATGAGCAGTACTTC
>few|TRBJ2-1|NA|TRBV7-9|15
CASSPLGGVSNEQFF
TGTGCCAGCAGTCCACTGGGCGGAGTATCTAATGAGCAGTTCTTC
>NA|TRBJ2-7|NA|TRBV20-1|12
CSAGDIAAEQYF
TGCAGTGCTGGAGATATTGCAGCCGAGCAGTACTTC
>few|TRBJ2-7|TRBD1|TRBV6-2/TRBV6-3|18
CASSYSKLRGQGGYEQYF
TGTGCCAGCAGTTACTCGAAACTACGAGGACAGGGAGGATACGAGCAGTACTTC
>few|TRBJ2-7|NA|TRBV27|16
CASSLSVGVLTYEQYF
TGTGCCAGCAGTTTAAGTGTGGGGGTCCTAACCTACGAGCAGTACTTC
>NA|TRBJ2-7|NA|TRBV20-1|14
CSARDEAHSYEQYF
TGCAGTGCTAGAGATGAGGCACATTCCTACGAGCAGTACTTC
>NA|TRBJ2-1|NA|TRBV20-1|15
CSARGLTNSYNEQFF
TGCAGTGCTAGAGGACTAACCAACTCCTACAATGAGCAGTTCTTC
>few|TRBJ2-7|NA|TRBV5-1|15
CASSPGVAASWEQYF
TGCGCCAGCAGCCCCGGAGTAGCGGCCTCCTGGGAGCAGTACTTC
>NA|TRBJ2-4|TRBD2|TRBV29-1|15
CSVEGTSGRYNEQYF
TGCAGCGTTGAAGGGACTAGCGGTCGTTACAATGAGCAGTACTTC